This T cell receptor beta chain was sequenced during a study of shared clonotypes between healthy human individuals. Study in general: Serving as donors were two women and a few men, whose ages spanned 18 to 49. Whole-study results and caveats: In general, naive subsets displayed greater estimated richness than memory subsets did. Blood was the sole source, and tissue repertoires probably differ. Rarefaction revealed incomplete sorted-subset sequencing despite large depth.

Notes on this clone: As yet, its antigen is unknown.

The table came from immunoSEQ multiplex PCR; TCRdb's copy has only in-frame clones and leaves some out. The sample comprises 1.5 million to 2.5 million clones, 85% to 95% of which are singletons, and 0.9% to 1.5% rests with the top ten. Only CD45RO-negative cells positively selected for CCR7 counted as naive CD8 cells, so terminally differentiated effector memory CD45RA+ cells were excluded. CDR1 is MRHNA and CDR2 is SNTAGT in the germline V gene. The CDR3 sequence is 16 residues long. J lost 3 bases, V lost 6 bases, and 6 bases had no gene match. Material for sequencing was naive CD8+ T cells sorted from blood. This receptor was taken from a man aged 18 to 29 in good health. This chain uses TRBV6-4 with TRBJ1-6, with 9 bases fitting TRBD1. The CDR3 loop is CASRETGGGYNSPLHF. CDR3 DNA sequence: TGTGCCAGCAGAGAAACAGGGGGCGGCTATAATTCACCCCTCCACTTT.